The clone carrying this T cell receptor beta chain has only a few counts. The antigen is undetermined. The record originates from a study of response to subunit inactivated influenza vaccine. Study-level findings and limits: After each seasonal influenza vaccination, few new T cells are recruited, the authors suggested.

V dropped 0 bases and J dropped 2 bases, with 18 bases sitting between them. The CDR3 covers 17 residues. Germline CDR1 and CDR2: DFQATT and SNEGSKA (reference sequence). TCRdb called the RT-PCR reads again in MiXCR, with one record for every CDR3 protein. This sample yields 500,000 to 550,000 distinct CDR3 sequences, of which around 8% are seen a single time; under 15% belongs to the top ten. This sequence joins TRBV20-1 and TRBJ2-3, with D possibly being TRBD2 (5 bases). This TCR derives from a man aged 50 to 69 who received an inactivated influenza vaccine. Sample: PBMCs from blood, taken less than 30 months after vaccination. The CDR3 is CSARDPVVRVITDTQYF. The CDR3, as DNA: TGCAGTGCTAGAGATCCAGTTGTGCGGGTGATCACAGATACGCAGTATTTT.